This T cell receptor beta chain was sequenced during a study of blood T cell repertoires in COVID-19. The wider study: COVID-19 samples, acute and convalescent, were from the United States, Italy and Spain. The cDNA or gDNA used as material had been derived from T cells, B-cell-depleted T cells, or PBMCs.

Here immunoSEQ multiplex PCR was the method, and the copy in TCRdb shows in-frame clones only, minus some. Found here are hundreds of thousands of clones, over 80% of them singletons; the top ten hold over 0.85%. Recruitment covered about two dozen US areas and drew participants whose ages spanned roughly 18 to 100 years. The study assigned cohorts using participant-reported clinical history. Deletions cut 6 bases from V and 3 bases from J, with 11 bases between. The CDR3 totals 13 residues. Germline lookup yields CDR1 KGHSH and CDR2 LQKENI. The chain is built from TRBV18 and TRBJ2-5, with D perhaps TRBD1 (5 bases). Input material: PBMCs or T cells enriched from blood (not recorded which). This receptor was identified in a man in his forties or fifties who had been exposed to COVID-19. This CDR3 is CASSTGQEETQYF. The CDR3 DNA reads TGTGCCAGCTCGACTGGACAAGAAGAGACCCAGTACTTC.